This section outlines one TCR beta chain sequence together with its context. This record comes from a study of blood T cell repertoires in COVID-19. Looking at the study overall: Samples taken during acute and convalescent COVID-19 were collected in the United States, Italy and Spain. PBMCs, B-cell-depleted T cells, or T cells were the source of the cDNA or gDNA that made up the material.

Per the study methods: Using reference gene primer amplification, nucleated cell counts were estimated. Sequencing was performed with immunoSEQ multiplex PCR; in TCRdb, only in-frame clones are kept and a portion is missing. The DNA gave D and trimming, while V, J and clone size come from that table. Of roughly 60,000 clones listed, about 75% were seen once; the top ten hold about 34%. V lost 0 bases to trimming and J lost 7 bases, with 13 bases between them. Germline-derived CDR1 and CDR2 are ENHRY and SYGVKD. The CDR3 runs to 15 residues. Sequencing used peripheral blood. This clonotype originated in a human donor in a cohort sampled during active COVID-19. This rearrangement joins TRBV10-3 to TRBJ1-5, with D unclear. CDR3 region: CAISESMNLRQPQHF. The DNA for the CDR3 is TGTGCCATCAGTGAGTCGATGAACTTGAGGCAGCCCCAGCATTTT.